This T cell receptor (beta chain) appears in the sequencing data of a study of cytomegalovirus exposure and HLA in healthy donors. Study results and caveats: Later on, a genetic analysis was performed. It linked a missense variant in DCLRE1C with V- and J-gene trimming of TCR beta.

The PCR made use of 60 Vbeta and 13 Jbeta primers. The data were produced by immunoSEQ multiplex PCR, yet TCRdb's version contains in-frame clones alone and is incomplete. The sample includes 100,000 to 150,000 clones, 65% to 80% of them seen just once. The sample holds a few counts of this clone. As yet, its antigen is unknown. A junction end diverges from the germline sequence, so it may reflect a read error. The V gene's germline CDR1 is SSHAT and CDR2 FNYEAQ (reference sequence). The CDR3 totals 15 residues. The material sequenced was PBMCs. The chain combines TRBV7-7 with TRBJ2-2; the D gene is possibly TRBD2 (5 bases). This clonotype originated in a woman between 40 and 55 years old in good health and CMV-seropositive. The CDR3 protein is CASSPRDPRTGELFF. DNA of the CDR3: TGTGCTAGCAGCCCCCGGGATCCAAGGACCGGGGAGCTGTTTTTT.